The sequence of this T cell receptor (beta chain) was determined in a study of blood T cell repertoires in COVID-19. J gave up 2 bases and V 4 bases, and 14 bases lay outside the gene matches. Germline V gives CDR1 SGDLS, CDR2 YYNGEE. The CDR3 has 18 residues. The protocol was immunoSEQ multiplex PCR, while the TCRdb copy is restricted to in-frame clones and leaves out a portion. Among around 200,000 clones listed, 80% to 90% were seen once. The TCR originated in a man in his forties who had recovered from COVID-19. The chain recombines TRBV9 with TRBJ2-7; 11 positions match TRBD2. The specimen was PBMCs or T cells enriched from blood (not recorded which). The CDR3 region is CASSRHHTTSGDTYEQYF. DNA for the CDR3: TGTGCCAGCAGCCGCCACCATACGACTAGCGGGGATACCTACGAGCAGTACTTC. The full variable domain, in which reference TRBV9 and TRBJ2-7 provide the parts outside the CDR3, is DSGVTQTPKHLITATGQRVTLRCSPRSGDLSVYWYQQSLDQGLQFLIQYYNGEERAKGNILERFSAQQFPDLHSELNLSSLELGDSALYFCASSRHHTTSGDTYEQYFGPGTRLTVT.